A single sample gave rise to the 13 T cell receptor beta chains below, sequenced in a study of shared clonotypes between healthy human individuals. Assay used: immunoSEQ multiplex PCR; TCRdb lists only in-frame clones, some missing. The sample lists under 300,000 clones; under 80% were seen once. Specimen: memory CD4+ T cells sorted from blood. Sample subset: CD45RA-negative fraction. All receptors derive from a man aged 25-45 years in good health.

The chain combines TRBV18 with TRBJ2-1, with 8 positions matching TRBD2. The length of the CDR3 is 15 residues. Germline V gives CDR1 KGHSH, CDR2 LQKENI. The trim removed 4 bases at V and 4 bases at J, leaving 6 bases unmatched. CDR3 sequence: CASSQSASGYNEQFF. In nucleotides, the CDR3 is TGTGCCAGCTCACAGTCGGCTAGCGGGTACAATGAGCAGTTCTTC.

V and J are TRBV7-2 and TRBJ2-1; 11 positions match TRBD2. J lost 7 bases, V lost 6 bases, and 11 bases had no gene match. The CDR3 covers 16 residues. Per germline, CDR1 SGHTA and CDR2 FQGNSA. This CDR3 is CASSPIAGGLINEQFF. For the CDR3, the DNA is TGTGCCAGCAGTCCGATAGCGGGAGGGCTTATTAATGAGCAGTTCTTC.

The chain is built from TRBV18 and TRBJ1-2, with 7 bases identical to TRBD1. The germline V gene has CDR1 KGHSH and CDR2 LQKENI. The CDR3 is 13 residues long. V trimming: 5 bases; J trimming: 6 bases; junction bases outside the gene matches: 6. The CDR3 nucleotides read TGTGCCAGCTCAGCCGGGACAGCAGATGGCTACACCTTC. It is translated as CASSAGTADGYTF.

The rearrangement uses TRBV5-1 and TRBJ2-3, with 7 bases lining up with TRBD1. This CDR3 region has 14 residues. V trimming: 5 bases; J trimming: 2 bases; junction bases outside the gene matches: 5. The germline V gene has CDR1 SGHRS and CDR2 YFSETQ. Written as DNA, the CDR3 is TGCGCCAGCAGAAGGGGACAGTTCACAGATACGCAGTATTTT. Amino acid sequence: CASRRGQFTDTQYF.

The rearrangement uses TRBV30 and TRBJ1-1, with unresolved D. Germline lookup yields CDR1 GTSNPN and CDR2 SVGIG (reference sequence). The CDR3 covers 14 residues. V dropped 0 bases and J dropped 1 base, with 9 bases sitting between them. In DNA, the CDR3 is TGTGCCTGGAGTGTAAATTGGGGGAACACTGAAGCTTTCTTT. Translated: CAWSVNWGNTEAFF. The full variable domain, with the rest looked up from reference TRBV30 and TRBJ1-1, is SQTIHQWPATLVQPVGSPLSLECTVEGTSNPNLYWYRQAAGRGLQLLFYSVGIGQISSEVPQNLSASRPQDRQFILSSKKLLLSDSGFYLCAWSVNWGNTEAFFGQGTRLTVV.

This clone has ten or more counts. V and J are TRBV9 and TRBJ1-5; D is uncertain. CDR1 and CDR2 (germline): SGDLS, YYNGEE. The CDR3 consists of 14 residues. Trimming took 0 bases from V and 5 from J, leaving 9 bases between them. CDR3 sequence: CASSVGQADQPQHF. The CDR3 DNA sequence: TGTGCCAGCAGCGTAGGTCAGGCGGATCAGCCCCAGCATTTT.

This clone was detected only a few times. Since the CDR3 does not end with the conserved phenylalanine or tryptophan, this likely comes from a read error. Because the CDR3's place on the DNA is in doubt, the DNA is left out and the CDR3 is given as listed by TCRdb. The rearrangement joins TRBV19 to TRBJ1-5. Germline V gives CDR1 LNHDA, CDR2 SQIVND (reference sequence). The CDR3 region is 8 residues in length, termini included. CDR3 sequence: CASTPKVA.

This chain links TRBV25-1 with TRBJ2-4; D is undetermined. The length of the CDR3 is 12 residues. Germline CDR1 reads MGHDK; CDR2 reads SYGVNS. Trimming pared 2 bases from V and 9 bases from J, leaving 8 bases between. CDR3 protein: CASSEQESIQYF. CDR3 coding DNA: TGTGCCAGCAGTGAACAGGAGAGCATTCAGTACTTC.

The chain is built from TRBV10-3 and TRBJ2-7; 8 bases match TRBD1. The CDR3 contains 13 residues. Germline loops: CDR1 ENHRY, CDR2 SYGVKD. J gave up 3 bases and V 8 bases, and 6 bases lay outside the gene matches. The CDR3 spells CAIGGTGGYEQYF. DNA of the CDR3: TGTGCCATCGGGGGCACAGGGGGCTACGAGCAGTACTTC.

This clone was counted only a few times. The V and J genes are TRBV7-2 and TRBJ2-5; D possibly corresponds to TRBD1 (5 bases). Trimming removed 4 bases from V and 4 bases from J, with 10 bases in between. Germline CDR1 reads SGHTA; CDR2 reads FQGNSA. This CDR3 has 13 amino acids. CDR3 region: CASSSYRSETQYF. DNA for the CDR3: TGTGCCAGCAGCTCTTACAGGTCAGAGACCCAGTACTTC. Together with reference TRBV7-2 and TRBJ2-5, the CDR3 gives the full variable domain: GAGVSQSPSNKVTEKGKDVELRCDPISGHTALYWYRQSLGQGLEFLIYFQGNSAPDKSGLPSDRFSAERTGGSVSTLTIQRTQQEDSAVYLCASSSYRSETQYFGPGTRLLVL.

V and J are TRBV28 and TRBJ1-2; 9 positions match TRBD1. The V gene's germline CDR1 is MDHEN and CDR2 SYDVKM. The CDR3 length is 14 residues. The V and J ends lost 7 bases and 0 bases, in that order; junction bases with no gene match: 3. For the CDR3, the DNA is TGTGCCAGCATGACAGGGGGGCCTAACTATGGCTACACCTTC. It encodes CASMTGGPNYGYTF.

This sequence joins TRBV14 and TRBJ2-5; D might be TRBD1 (6 bases). The CDR3 loop spans 14 amino acids. Germline V CDR1 and CDR2: SGHDN, FVKESK. The V gene lost 1 base and the J gene lost 6 bases, with 12 bases spanning the gap. The CDR3 loop is CASSQAHRVQTQYF. The CDR3 region has the DNA TGTGCCAGCAGCCAAGCGCACAGGGTACAGACCCAGTACTTC.

This rearrangement joins TRBV5-6 to TRBJ2-1; 8 bases map to TRBD2. CDR3 length: 16 amino acids. Germline CDR1 is SGHDT and CDR2 is YYEEEE. Trimming took 6 bases from V and 4 from J; bases not matched to a gene: 12. The CDR3 is CASNRRLALGYNEQFF. In DNA form, the CDR3 reads TGTGCCAGCAACCGGCGACTAGCGCTAGGGTACAATGAGCAGTTCTTC.